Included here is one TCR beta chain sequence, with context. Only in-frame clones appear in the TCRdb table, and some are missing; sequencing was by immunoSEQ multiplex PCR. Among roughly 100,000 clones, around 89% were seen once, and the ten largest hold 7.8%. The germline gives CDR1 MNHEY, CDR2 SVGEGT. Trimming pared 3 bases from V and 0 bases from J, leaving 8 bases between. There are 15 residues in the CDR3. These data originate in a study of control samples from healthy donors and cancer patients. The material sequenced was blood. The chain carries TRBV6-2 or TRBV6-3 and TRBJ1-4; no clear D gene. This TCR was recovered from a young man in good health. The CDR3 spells CASSYVSATNEKLFF. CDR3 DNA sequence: TGTGCCAGCAGTTATGTTTCGGCAACTAATGAAAAACTGTTTTTT.